This T cell receptor (beta chain) stems from a study of OX40 agonist ivuxolimab in advanced cancers. Regarding the research as a whole: Ivuxolimab, which targeted the costimulatory receptor OX40 (CD134), was an agonistic, fully human IgG2 monoclonal antibody. Intravenous ivuxolimab was administered to patients every 2 weeks at six dose levels: 0.01, 0.1, 0.3, 1.5, 3 and 10 mg/kg. Of the roughly 53 patients in dose escalation, 19 had hepatocellular carcinoma, around 15 had melanoma, 9 had renal cell carcinoma and 9 had head and neck cancer. Partial responses were achieved by three dose-escalation patients, of whom one had hepatocellular carcinoma and two had cutaneous melanoma. Peripheral TCRbeta sequencing was intended to test whether TCR sequence diversity was altered and clonal T-cell expansion was caused by ivuxolimab. The paper covers the monotherapy dose-escalation part of the phase I ivuxolimab trial, which included N of about 50 patients. Patients were allowed to have had prior anti-PD-1, anti-PD-L1 or anti-CTLA-4 therapy, and approximately 37% of the dose-escalation patients had been treated with checkpoint inhibitors. The dose-escalation cohort was about 87% male with a mean age of approximately 60 years, ranging from roughly 23 to 90.

The trial excluded patients who had a history of autoimmune disease or who were on systemic immunosuppression. Peripheral blood for TCR sequencing was collected from all dose cohorts at baseline, on cycle 4 day 1, and on cycle 7 day 1. The samples were drawn from a first-in-human, open-label, multicenter phase I dose-escalation trial of ivuxolimab. Adults with locally advanced or metastatic melanoma, renal cell carcinoma, hepatocellular carcinoma or head and neck squamous cell carcinoma were enrolled in the trial. Before TCR sequencing, CD4+ T cells and CD8+ T cells from peripheral blood were sorted into separate populations. Note on this clone: Its antigen is currently not known. Base qualities are not provided; no much larger clone lies one nucleotide away.

The paper as a whole reports these results and caveats: Low levels of normalized T-cell clonal expansion were also shown by some nonresponding patients. On average, CD8+ T cells showed more expanded clones than CD4+ T cells after ivuxolimab. The antigen specificity of the peripheral T cells that underwent clonal expansion was not determined. In partial responders in the 0.1-3.0 mg/kg groups, normalized peripheral clonal expansion was found to be among the lowest, especially among CD8+ T cells. At doses from 0.1 to 3.0 mg/kg, clonal expansion was seen in both CD4+ and CD8+ blood T cells between baseline and week 6.

Genomic DNA was extracted from sorted cells for sequencing of the TCRbeta CDR3 region. TCRbeta CDR3 regions were sequenced using the immunoSEQ Assay. Held by TCRdb, this immuneACCESS table contains in-frame sequences only and omits some clones. Under half of the omission traces to an unresolved V gene where checked; the cause of the rest is unknown. The sample yields about 21,000 clones; about 70% were counted once. The top ten clones comprise about a third of the sample. Via the germline V gene, CDR1 is SGDLS and CDR2 YYNGEE. Spanning cysteine to phenylalanine, the CDR3 consists of 15 amino acids. Of all the DNA, just the CDR3 is kept, 45 bases in frame from base 1. V is cut by 4 bases and J by 5 bases, and the space between the germline ends is 18 bases.

The sequencing used CD4+ or CD8+ T cells sorted from blood, collected in a trial of the OX40 agonist ivuxolimab. Rearrangement joined TRBV9 to TRBJ1-1, with no confidently assigned D gene. This TCR was recovered from an adult with an advanced solid tumor such as melanoma, head and neck, liver or kidney cancer. The bases are TGTGCCAGCAGCCCGGACTGGGAAGAGGTTACTGAAGCTTTCTTT. This yields the protein CASSPDWEEVTEAFF.